Following are 31 T cell receptor beta chains from one sample sequenced in a study of T cells after yellow fever vaccination. From the 5' RACE reads, TCRdb called clonotypes with MiXCR, one entry per CDR3 protein. The data show some 160,000 distinct CDR3 sequences, around 7.2% seen once. Sequencing used CD4+ T cells sorted from PBMCs, obtained more than 4 days after the first yellow fever vaccination. The receptors were gathered from a man aged 18-30 years who received the YFV17D yellow fever vaccine.

This clonotype was seen many times. The rearrangement links TRBV18 to TRBJ1-1; D gene ambiguous. Trimming took off 4 bases at V and 2 bases at J, with 5 bases between the two ends. Germline-derived CDR1 and CDR2 are KGHSH and LQKENI. The CDR3 loop spans 12 amino acids. As DNA, the CDR3 is TGTGCCAGCTCACGGAGTAACACTGAAGCTTTCTTT. Protein: CASSRSNTEAFF.

In this sample, this clonotype turned up many times. The chain couples TRBV2 to TRBJ2-5; D is unresolved. Germline values: CDR1 SNHLY, CDR2 FYNNEI. The ends were cut back, 0 bases at V and 4 bases at J, with 3 bases in the middle. The CDR3 runs to 12 residues. Here the CDR3 reads CASSEAGETQYF. The CDR3 region has the DNA TGTGCCAGCAGTGAAGCTGGAGAGACCCAGTACTTC.

This clonotype was observed many times. This chain uses TRBV5-1 with TRBJ2-7, with 9 bases lining up with TRBD1. The CDR3 consists of 17 residues. Losses at the gene ends were 4 bases for V and 3 bases for J; bases not matched to a gene: 14. Per the germline V gene, CDR1 is SGHRS and CDR2 is YFSETQ. The CDR3: CASSLLKSGTGFYEQYF. In DNA form, the CDR3 reads TGCGCCAGCAGCCTTTTAAAATCCGGGACAGGGTTCTACGAGCAGTACTTC.

This chain joins TRBV10-3 and TRBJ2-7, with D maybe TRBD1 (6 bases). Germline CDR1 is ENHRY and CDR2 is SYGVKD. Between the trimmed V and J ends, which lost 3 bases and 6 bases, there was a span of 9 bases. CDR3 size: 12 residues. In DNA form, the CDR3 reads TGTGCCATCAGTGAAACAGGGTTCGAGCAGTACTTC. Translation gives CAISETGFEQYF.

This clonotype appeared many times. The V gene is TRBV4-1, the J gene TRBJ2-4, with unresolved D. The germline gives CDR1 MGHRA, CDR2 YSYEKL. V lost 1 base and J 9 bases, leaving 4 bases between the germline ends. The CDR3 sequence is 11 residues long. The CDR3 nucleotides read TGCGCCAGCAGCCAAGGATTCATTCAGTACTTC. This gives the protein CASSQGFIQYF.

This clonotype was found a few times. The rearrangement uses TRBV2 and TRBJ2-5; no firm D call. Per germline, CDR1 SNHLY and CDR2 FYNNEI. The CDR3 contains 10 residues. The V end lost 6 bases, the J end lost 1 base, and 0 bases lay between the germline ends. CDR3: CASSQETQYF. The CDR3, as DNA: TGTGCCAGCAGCCAAGAGACCCAGTACTTC.

This sequence joins TRBV5-5 and TRBJ2-5, with TRBD1 identical over 8 bases. Germline trimming cut 4 bases from V and 4 bases from J; bases unmatched to any gene: 15. The germline V gene encodes CDR1 SGHKS and CDR2 YYEKEE (reference sequence). CDR3 length: 17 amino acids. Written as DNA, the CDR3 is TGTGCCAGCAGCACCCCGTGGTCAGACAGGGGCGGAGAGACCCAGTACTTC. This gives the protein CASSTPWSDRGGETQYF.

This clonotype was seen a few times. The V and J genes are TRBV28 and TRBJ1-1; TRBD1 matches 9 bases. The V segment lost 4 bases and the J segment 0 bases; nucleotides outside the gene matches: 6. The germline CDR1 and CDR2 sequences are MDHEN and SYDVKM. The CDR3 consists of 16 residues. The CDR3 reads CASSSPGQGMNTEAFF. The CDR3 bases are TGTGCCAGCAGTTCCCCGGGACAGGGTATGAACACTGAAGCTTTCTTT.

This clonotype was picked up a small number of times. The rearrangement joins TRBV5-1 to TRBJ2-2; D gene uncertain. The CDR3 extends over 16 amino acids. CDR1 is SGHRS, CDR2 YFSETQ, per germline. The V end was cut by 6 bases, the J end by 0 bases, with 15 bases between. CDR3 sequence (DNA): TGCGCCAGCACGGATTCACCCAGCGCGAACACCGGGGAGCTGTTTTTT. This sequence encodes CASTDSPSANTGELFF.

This clonotype was seen at least ten times. Here the CDR3 reads CASSTRGGNTEAFF. DNA of the CDR3: TGTGCCAGCAGCACGAGAGGGGGGAACACTGAAGCTTTCTTT. V is TRBV11-2 and J is TRBJ1-1, with a tentative D call TRBD1 (6 bases). CDR3 size: 14 residues. Looked up from germline, CDR1 is SGHAT and CDR2 is FQNNGV. With 5 bases removed from V and 1 base from J, the gap between germline ends came to 11 bases.

The V and J genes are TRBV12-1 and TRBJ1-3. TRBV12-1 is a listed pseudogene. The CDR3 contains 17 residues. CDR3 in amino acids: CASSFFEVNISGNTIYF. CDR3 sequence (DNA): TGTGCCAGCAGCTTTTTTGAGGTCAACATCTCTGGAAACACCATATATTTT.

On this clonotype: A much bigger clone sits one base away, suggesting this may be a read error. The chain recombines TRBV5-1 with TRBJ2-7, with D possibly matching TRBD2 (6 bases). CDR1 and CDR2 from the germline V gene are SGHRS and YFSETQ. The CDR3 spans 14 residues. CDR3 region: CASRLGGGLDEQYV. In nucleotides, the CDR3 is TGCGCCAGCAGATTGGGTGGGGGACTGGACGAGCAGTACGTC.

There are many counts of this clonotype. The chain employs TRBV12-3 or TRBV12-4 and TRBJ1-2, with D tentatively TRBD1 (6 bases). The CDR3 is 14 amino acids. V shed 10 bases and J shed 0 bases, with 15 bases lying between them. CDR3 in amino acids: CATPGDTTNYGYTF. CDR3 DNA: TGTGCCACCCCCGGGGACACAACTAACTATGGCTACACCTTC.

This clonotype was seen many times. This chain joins TRBV27 and TRBJ2-1, with a possible D match to TRBD2 (6 bases). The CDR3 runs to 14 residues. The germline V gene encodes CDR1 MNHEY and CDR2 SMNVEV (reference sequence). The germline V and J ends were trimmed by 5 bases and 8 bases, with 16 bases remaining between them. DNA for the CDR3: TGTGCCAGCAGTCCCCATCGCCCGGGGGATGAGCAGTTCTTC. Its translation is CASSPHRPGDEQFF.

Only a few counts were recorded for this clonotype. The chain joins TRBV28 to TRBJ2-5; D is perhaps TRBD2 (7 bases). The V gene lost 9 bases and the J gene lost 4 bases, with 15 bases spanning the gap. Germline V CDR1 and CDR2: MDHEN, SYDVKM. The CDR3 spans 13 residues. The CDR3 DNA follows: TGTGCCAGTGTGACGGGGGGCTCAGAGACCCAGTACTTC. Translation: CASVTGGSETQYF.

This clonotype was found many times. The CDR3 loop is CASSLVRPNIQYF. CDR3 DNA: TGTGCCAGCAGCTTAGTAAGACCGAACATTCAGTACTTC. The V and J genes are TRBV11-2 and TRBJ2-4; no reliable D call. CDR3 length: 13 amino acids. Germline CDR1 reads SGHAT; CDR2 reads FQNNGV. The V and J ends lost 1 base and 7 bases respectively, with 8 bases between them.

Many counts were recorded for this clonotype. This chain uses TRBV5-6 with TRBJ1-2, with D maybe TRBD1 (6 bases). The CDR3 has 13 residues. Trimming took off 5 bases at V and 4 bases at J, with 12 bases between the two ends. CDR1 and CDR2 (germline): SGHDT, YYEEEE. The CDR3 nucleotides are TGTGCCAGCAGATTTACAGGGAGCTATGGCTACACCTTC. This translates into CASRFTGSYGYTF. Full variable domain (rest looked up from reference TRBV5-6 and TRBJ1-2): DAGVTQSPTHLIKTRGQQVTLRCSPKSGHDTVSWYQQALGQGPQFIFQYYEEEERQRGNFPDRFSGHQFPNYSSELNVNALLLGDSALYLCASRFTGSYGYTFGSGTRLTVV.

This clonotype was picked up many times. The rearrangement uses TRBV13 and TRBJ2-3; D assignment may be TRBD1 or TRBD2 (6 bases each). The CDR3 is 16 residues long. From germline, CDR1 is PRHDT and CDR2 FYEKMQ (reference sequence). Trimming took off 1 base at V and 2 bases at J, with 13 bases between the two ends. The CDR3 sequence is CASSLVRGRITDTQYF. The CDR3 nucleotides are TGTGCCAGCAGCTTAGTCCGGGGGCGAATCACAGATACGCAGTATTTT.

The sample holds many counts of this clonotype. The rearrangement uses TRBV12-3 or TRBV12-4 and TRBJ2-3; D uncertain. Trimming cost V 6 bases and J 4 bases, with 8 bases left between them. CDR3 length equals 12 residues. The CDR3 nucleotides read TGTGCCAGCAGCTACGCCTCAGATACGCAGTATTTT. It specifies CASSYASDTQYF.

This clonotype has ten or more counts. This rearrangement joins TRBV4-2 to TRBJ2-1; D remains unclear. CDR3 length: 16 amino acids. Germline CDR1 LGHNA, CDR2 YNFKEQ. V was trimmed by 1 base and J by 5 bases, leaving 15 bases between them. CDR3 DNA: TGTGCCAGCAGCCAAGGAGCACTTACCTTGGACAATGAGCAGTTCTTC. This gives the protein CASSQGALTLDNEQFF.

V and J are TRBV5-5 and TRBJ1-2, with D perhaps matching TRBD1 (5 bases). The V end lost 4 bases, the J end lost 3 bases, and 13 bases lay between the germline ends. The CDR3 consists of 14 residues. CDR1 is SGHKS and CDR2 is YYEKEE in the germline V gene (reference sequence). The CDR3, as DNA: TGTGCCAGCAGCCCGCATAGCAGGGACTATGGCTACACCTTC. Translating it yields CASSPHSRDYGYTF.

This clonotype was counted many times. The chain employs TRBV18 and TRBJ1-1; D not resolved. V was clipped by 1 base and J by 0 bases, with 6 bases between them. The CDR3 runs to 14 residues. Germline values: CDR1 KGHSH, CDR2 LQKENI. The CDR3 coding sequence is TGTGCCAGCTCACCACAGTTCATGAACACTGAAGCTTTCTTT. The encoded protein is CASSPQFMNTEAFF.

This clonotype was counted only a few times. The rearrangement joins TRBV5-1 to TRBJ2-3; TRBD1 matches at 8 bases. Trimming removed 7 bases from V and 1 base from J; junction bases left unmatched: 14. Germline CDR1 SGHRS, CDR2 YFSETQ. The CDR3 covers 17 residues. The CDR3 DNA reads TGCGCCAGCTGCCGGACAGGGAGCCCCTCTCGCACAGATACGCAGTATTTT. It is translated as CASCRTGSPSRTDTQYF.

This clonotype was seen ten or more times. The rearrangement joins TRBV3-1 to TRBJ1-1; 7 nucleotides align to TRBD1. The CDR3 has 14 residues. Trimming cost V 2 bases and J 4 bases; bases outside gene matches: 4. Germline V gene sequence: CDR1 LGHDT, CDR2 YNNKEL (reference sequence). CDR3 nucleotide sequence: TGTGCCAGCAGCCAATACAGGGGAATCACTGAAGCTTTCTTT. This gives the protein CASSQYRGITEAFF.

This clonotype was seen many times. The chain carries TRBV7-6 and TRBJ2-1; D ambiguous. CDR3 length: 16 amino acids. Germline assignment: CDR1 SGHVS and CDR2 FNYEAQ. The V and J ends lost 2 bases and 8 bases respectively, with 19 bases between them. The CDR3, as DNA: TGTGCCAGCAGCTTACTCCCCTCGTCGGTCCCCCATGAGCAGTTCTTC. Translation gives CASSLLPSSVPHEQFF. Looking up the rest from reference TRBV7-6 and TRBJ2-1 gives the full variable domain: GAGVSQSPRYKVTKRGQDVALRCDPISGHVSLYWYRQALGQGPEFLTYFNYEAQQDKSGLPNDRFSAERPEGSISTLTIQRTEQRDSAMYRCASSLLPSSVPHEQFFGPGTRLTVL.

This clonotype was counted ten times or more. CDR3 amino acids: CASSLSYEQFF. As DNA, the CDR3 is TGTGCCAGCTCACTGAGTTATGAGCAGTTCTTC. This chain links TRBV18 with TRBJ2-1, with D unclear. There are 11 residues in the CDR3. Trimming removed 4 bases at V and 8 bases at J, with 6 bases between. Germline V gene sequence: CDR1 KGHSH, CDR2 LQKENI.

In its sample, this clonotype was seen many times. This sequence joins TRBV18 and TRBJ2-1; possibly TRBD1 for D (6 bases). Germline V lookup: CDR1 KGHSH, CDR2 LQKENI. The CDR3 sequence is 15 residues long. Trimming pared 5 bases from V and 0 bases from J, leaving 11 bases between. In DNA, the CDR3 is TGTGCCAGCTCAAGGGACACCATCTCCTACAATGAGCAGTTCTTC. This sequence encodes CASSRDTISYNEQFF.

This clonotype showed up many times. The chain combines TRBV11-2 with TRBJ2-2; D possibly corresponds to TRBD1 (5 bases). V lost 6 bases to trimming and J lost 4 bases, with 12 bases between them. This CDR3 spans 14 amino acids. Per the germline V gene, CDR1 is SGHAT and CDR2 is FQNNGV. The CDR3 is CASRSRAGTGELFF. As DNA, the CDR3 is TGTGCCAGCAGGTCCAGGGCCGGCACCGGGGAGCTGTTTTTT.

This clonotype was counted many times. The genes are TRBV7-2 and TRBJ2-5, with 9 bases identical to TRBD1. In germline, CDR1 is SGHTA, CDR2 FQGNSA. This CDR3 comprises 15 residues. With V trimmed by 3 bases and J by 5 bases, 7 bases remained unmatched. The CDR3 sequence is CASSFLGQGLETQYF. The CDR3 DNA sequence: TGTGCCAGCAGCTTCTTAGGACAGGGGCTGGAGACCCAGTACTTC.

This clonotype came up many times. This chain joins TRBV5-6 and TRBJ2-2, with TRBD1 identical over 7 bases. V trimming: 4 bases; J trimming: 0 bases; junction bases outside the gene matches: 6. Germline CDR1 reads SGHDT; CDR2 reads YYEEEE. The CDR3 has 16 residues. The CDR3 sequence: CASSPYDRANTGELFF. Written as DNA, the CDR3 is TGTGCCAGCAGCCCCTACGACAGGGCGAACACCGGGGAGCTGTTTTTT. Using reference TRBV5-6 and TRBJ2-2 for the parts outside the CDR3, the full variable domain is DAGVTQSPTHLIKTRGQQVTLRCSPKSGHDTVSWYQQALGQGPQFIFQYYEEEERQRGNFPDRFSGHQFPNYSSELNVNALLLGDSALYLCASSPYDRANTGELFFGEGSRLTVL.

Ten or more counts support this clonotype. The gene calls are TRBV20-1 and TRBJ1-5; possibly TRBD1 for D (6 bases). V was cut by 0 bases and J by 5 bases, with 11 bases left in between. The CDR3 length is 14 residues. The germline V gene has CDR1 DFQATT and CDR2 SNEGSKA (reference sequence). The CDR3, as DNA: TGCAGTGCTAGAGATCGGGACACCCATCAGCCCCAGCATTTT. Translated: CSARDRDTHQPQHF.